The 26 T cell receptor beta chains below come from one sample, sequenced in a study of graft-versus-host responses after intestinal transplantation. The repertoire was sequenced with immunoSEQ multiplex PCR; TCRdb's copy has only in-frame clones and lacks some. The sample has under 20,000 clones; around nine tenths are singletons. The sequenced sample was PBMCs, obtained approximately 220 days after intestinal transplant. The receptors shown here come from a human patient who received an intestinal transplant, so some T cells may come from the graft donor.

CDR3 residues: CASSPKDGDGYTF. The CDR3 DNA follows: TGTGCCAGCAGCCCGAAGGACGGAGATGGCTACACCTTC. The V gene is TRBV9, the J gene TRBJ1-2; D remains ambiguous. This CDR3 has 13 residues. Germline V gene sequence: CDR1 SGDLS, CDR2 YYNGEE. V was pared by 4 bases and J by 6 bases, with 13 bases between.

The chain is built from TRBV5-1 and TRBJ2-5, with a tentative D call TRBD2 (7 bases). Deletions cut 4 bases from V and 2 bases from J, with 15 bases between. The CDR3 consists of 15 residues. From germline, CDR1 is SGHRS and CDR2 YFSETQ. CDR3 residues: CASSPSGGLQETQYF. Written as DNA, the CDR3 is TGCGCCAGCAGCCCCTCGGGGGGCCTACAAGAGACCCAGTACTTC.

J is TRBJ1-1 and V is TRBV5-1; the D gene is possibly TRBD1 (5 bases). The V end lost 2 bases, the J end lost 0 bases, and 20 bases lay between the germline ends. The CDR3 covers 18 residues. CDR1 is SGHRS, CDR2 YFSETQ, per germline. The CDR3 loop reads CASSLELGGDYLNTEAFF. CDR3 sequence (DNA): TGCGCCAGCAGCTTAGAGTTGGGAGGGGATTATTTGAACACTGAAGCTTTCTTT.

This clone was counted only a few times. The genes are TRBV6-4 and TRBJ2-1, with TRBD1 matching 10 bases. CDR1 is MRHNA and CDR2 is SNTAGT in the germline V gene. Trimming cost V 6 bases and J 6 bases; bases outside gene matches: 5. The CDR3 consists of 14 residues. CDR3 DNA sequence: TGTGCCAGCAGAGAAGGACAGGGGGGCAATGAGCAGTTCTTC. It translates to CASREGQGGNEQFF.

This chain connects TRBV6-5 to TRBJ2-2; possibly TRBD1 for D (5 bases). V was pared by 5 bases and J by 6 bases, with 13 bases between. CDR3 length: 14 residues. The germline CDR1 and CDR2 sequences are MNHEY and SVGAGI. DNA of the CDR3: TGTGCCAGCAGTACTCAGGGAACTCCCGGGGAGCTGTTTTTT. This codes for CASSTQGTPGELFF.

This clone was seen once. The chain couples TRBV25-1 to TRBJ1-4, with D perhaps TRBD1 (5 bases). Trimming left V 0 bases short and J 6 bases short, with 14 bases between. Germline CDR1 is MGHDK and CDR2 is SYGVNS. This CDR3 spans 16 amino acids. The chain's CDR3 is CASSEYSGYGYEKLFF. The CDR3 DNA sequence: TGTGCCAGCAGTGAATACTCAGGGTACGGATATGAAAAACTGTTTTTT.

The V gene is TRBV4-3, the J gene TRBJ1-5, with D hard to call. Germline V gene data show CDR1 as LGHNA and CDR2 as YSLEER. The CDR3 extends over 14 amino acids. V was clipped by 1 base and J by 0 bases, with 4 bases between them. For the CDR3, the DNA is TGCGCCAGCAGCCAAGGCTTTAGCAATCAGCCCCAGCATTTT. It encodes CASSQGFSNQPQHF.

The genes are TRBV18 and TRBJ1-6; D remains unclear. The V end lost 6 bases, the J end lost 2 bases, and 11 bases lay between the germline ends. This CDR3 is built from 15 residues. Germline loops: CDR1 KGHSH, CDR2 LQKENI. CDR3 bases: TGTGCCAGCTCCCCGGAAAATACCTATAATTCACCCCTCCACTTT. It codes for CASSPENTYNSPLHF.

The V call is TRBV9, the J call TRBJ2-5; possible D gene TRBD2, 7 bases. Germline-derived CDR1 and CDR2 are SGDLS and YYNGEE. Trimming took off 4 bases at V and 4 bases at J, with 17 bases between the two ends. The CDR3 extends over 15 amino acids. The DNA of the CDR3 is TGTGCCAGCAGCCCCCCGAGGGGGGGCGGAGAGACCCAGTACTTC. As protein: CASSPPRGGGETQYF. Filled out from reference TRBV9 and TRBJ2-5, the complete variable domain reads DSGVTQTPKHLITATGQRVTLRCSPRSGDLSVYWYQQSLDQGLQFLIQYYNGEERAKGNILERFSAQQFPDLHSELNLSSLELGDSALYFCASSPPRGGGETQYFGPGTRLLVL.

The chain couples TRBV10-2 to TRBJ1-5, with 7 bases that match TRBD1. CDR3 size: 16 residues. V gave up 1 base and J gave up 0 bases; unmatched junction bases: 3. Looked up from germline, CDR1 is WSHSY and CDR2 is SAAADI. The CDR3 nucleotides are TGCGCCAGCAGTGAGTACCCAGGGGGTAGCAATCAGCCCCAGCATTTT. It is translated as CASSEYPGGSNQPQHF.

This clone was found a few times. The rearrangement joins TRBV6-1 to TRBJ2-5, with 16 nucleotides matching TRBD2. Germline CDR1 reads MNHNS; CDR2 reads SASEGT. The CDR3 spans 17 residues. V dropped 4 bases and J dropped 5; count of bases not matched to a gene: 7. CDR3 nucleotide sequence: TGTGCCAGCAGTGTTGGGACTAGCGGGGGGGCAGGGGAGACCCAGTACTTC. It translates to CASSVGTSGGAGETQYF.

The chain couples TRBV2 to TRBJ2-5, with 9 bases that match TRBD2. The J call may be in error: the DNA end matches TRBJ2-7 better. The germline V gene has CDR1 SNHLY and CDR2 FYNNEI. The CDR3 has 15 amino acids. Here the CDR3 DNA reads TGTGCCAGCAGTGAGGGTAGCGGGGGCTACTACGAGCAGTACTTC. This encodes CASSEGSGGYYEQYF.

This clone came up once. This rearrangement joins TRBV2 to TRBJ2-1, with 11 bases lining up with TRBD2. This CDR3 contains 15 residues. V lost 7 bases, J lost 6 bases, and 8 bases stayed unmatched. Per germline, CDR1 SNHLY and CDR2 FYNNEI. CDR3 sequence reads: CASKILAGETNEQFF. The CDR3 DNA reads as TGTGCCAGCAAGATACTAGCGGGGGAAACCAATGAGCAGTTCTTC.

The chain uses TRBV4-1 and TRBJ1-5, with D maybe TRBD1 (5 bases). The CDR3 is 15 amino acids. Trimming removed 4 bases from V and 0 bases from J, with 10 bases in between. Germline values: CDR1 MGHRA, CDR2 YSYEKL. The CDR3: CASSPQGGSNQPQHF. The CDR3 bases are TGCGCCAGCAGCCCCCAGGGTGGTAGCAATCAGCCCCAGCATTTT.

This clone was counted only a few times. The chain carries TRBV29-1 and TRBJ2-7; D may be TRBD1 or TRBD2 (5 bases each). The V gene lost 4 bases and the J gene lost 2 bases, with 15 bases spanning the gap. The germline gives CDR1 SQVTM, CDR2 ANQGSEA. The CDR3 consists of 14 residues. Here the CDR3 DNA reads TGCAGCGTTGGGGTGTGGGACGGCACCTACGAGCAGTACTTC. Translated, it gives CSVGVWDGTYEQYF.

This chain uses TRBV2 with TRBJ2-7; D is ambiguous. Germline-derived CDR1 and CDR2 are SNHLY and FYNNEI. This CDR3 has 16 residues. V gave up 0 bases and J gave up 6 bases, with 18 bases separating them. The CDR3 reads CASSEATVPVLPEQYF. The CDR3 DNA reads TGTGCCAGCAGTGAAGCAACAGTCCCTGTCTTACCCGAGCAGTACTTC.

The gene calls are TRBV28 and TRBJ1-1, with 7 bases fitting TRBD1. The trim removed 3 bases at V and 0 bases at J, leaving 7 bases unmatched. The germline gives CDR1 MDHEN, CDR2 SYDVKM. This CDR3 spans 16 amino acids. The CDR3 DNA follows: TGTGCCAGCAGTTTTTTGGGACAGATATTGAACACTGAAGCTTTCTTT. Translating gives CASSFLGQILNTEAFF.

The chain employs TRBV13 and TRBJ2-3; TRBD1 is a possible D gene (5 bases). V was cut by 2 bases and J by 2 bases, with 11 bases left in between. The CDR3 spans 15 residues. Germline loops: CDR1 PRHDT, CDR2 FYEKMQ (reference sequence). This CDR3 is CASSLSFGHTDTQYF. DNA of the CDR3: TGTGCCAGCAGCTTAAGCTTCGGACACACAGATACGCAGTATTTT.

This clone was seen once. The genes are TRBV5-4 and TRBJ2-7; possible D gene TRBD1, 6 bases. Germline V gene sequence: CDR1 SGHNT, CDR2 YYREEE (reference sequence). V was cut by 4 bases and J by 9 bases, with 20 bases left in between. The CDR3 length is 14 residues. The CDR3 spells CASSSTGIREGQYF. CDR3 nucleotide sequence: TGTGCCAGCAGCAGCACAGGGATACGAGAAGGGCAGTACTTC.

The CDR3 here is CASSSYVRGEQYF. CDR3 DNA sequence: TGTGCCAGCAGCTCTTATGTCCGGGGCGAGCAGTACTTC. This sequence joins TRBV7-8 and TRBJ2-7; possible D gene TRBD2, 5 bases. Trimming stripped 4 bases from V and 6 bases from J, with 13 bases between. This CDR3 spans 13 amino acids. Germline V gene sequence: CDR1 SGHVS, CDR2 FQNEAQ.

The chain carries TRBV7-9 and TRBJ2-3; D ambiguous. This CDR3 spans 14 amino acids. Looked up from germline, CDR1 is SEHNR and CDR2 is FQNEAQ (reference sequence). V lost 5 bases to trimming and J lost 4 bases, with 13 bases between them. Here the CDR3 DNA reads TGTGCCAGCAGCCCCGACGTAAGAGCAGATACGCAGTATTTT. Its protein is CASSPDVRADTQYF.

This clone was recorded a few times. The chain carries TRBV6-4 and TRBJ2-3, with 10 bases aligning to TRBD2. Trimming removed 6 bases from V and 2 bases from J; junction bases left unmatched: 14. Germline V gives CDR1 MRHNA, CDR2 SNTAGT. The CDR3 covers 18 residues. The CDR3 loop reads CASSPRTLAGFPTDTQYF. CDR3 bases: TGTGCCAGCAGCCCGAGAACACTAGCGGGGTTCCCCACAGATACGCAGTATTTT.

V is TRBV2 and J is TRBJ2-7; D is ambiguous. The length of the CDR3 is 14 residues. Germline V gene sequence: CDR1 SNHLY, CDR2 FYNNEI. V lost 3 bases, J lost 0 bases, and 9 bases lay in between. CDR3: CASSEVLSSYEQYF. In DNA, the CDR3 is TGTGCCAGCAGTGAGGTTCTTAGCTCCTACGAGCAGTACTTC.

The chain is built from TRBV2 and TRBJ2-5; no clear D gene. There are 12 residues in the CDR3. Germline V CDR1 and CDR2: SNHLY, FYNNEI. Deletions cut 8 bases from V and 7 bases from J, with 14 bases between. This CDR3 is CASGQELGTQYF. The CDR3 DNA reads TGTGCCAGCGGTCAAGAGCTTGGGACCCAGTACTTC. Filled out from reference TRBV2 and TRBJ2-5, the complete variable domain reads EPEVTQTPSHQVTQMGQEVILRCVPISNHLYFYWYRQILGQKVEFLVSFYNNEISEKSEIFDDQFSVERPDGSNFTLKIRSTKLEDSAMYFCASGQELGTQYFGPGTRLLVL.

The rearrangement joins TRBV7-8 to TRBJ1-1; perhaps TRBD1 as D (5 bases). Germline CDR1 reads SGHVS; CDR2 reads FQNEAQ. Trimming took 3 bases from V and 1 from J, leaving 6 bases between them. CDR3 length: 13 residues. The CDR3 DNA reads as TGTGCCAGCAGCTTTGGGGGGAACACTGAAGCTTTCTTT. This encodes CASSFGGNTEAFF.

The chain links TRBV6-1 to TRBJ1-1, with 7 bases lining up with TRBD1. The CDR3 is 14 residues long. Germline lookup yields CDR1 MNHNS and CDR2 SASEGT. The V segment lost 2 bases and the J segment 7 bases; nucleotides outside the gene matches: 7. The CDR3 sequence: CASSESNRGLEAFF. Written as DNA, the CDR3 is TGTGCCAGCAGTGAATCAAACAGGGGCCTTGAAGCTTTCTTT.